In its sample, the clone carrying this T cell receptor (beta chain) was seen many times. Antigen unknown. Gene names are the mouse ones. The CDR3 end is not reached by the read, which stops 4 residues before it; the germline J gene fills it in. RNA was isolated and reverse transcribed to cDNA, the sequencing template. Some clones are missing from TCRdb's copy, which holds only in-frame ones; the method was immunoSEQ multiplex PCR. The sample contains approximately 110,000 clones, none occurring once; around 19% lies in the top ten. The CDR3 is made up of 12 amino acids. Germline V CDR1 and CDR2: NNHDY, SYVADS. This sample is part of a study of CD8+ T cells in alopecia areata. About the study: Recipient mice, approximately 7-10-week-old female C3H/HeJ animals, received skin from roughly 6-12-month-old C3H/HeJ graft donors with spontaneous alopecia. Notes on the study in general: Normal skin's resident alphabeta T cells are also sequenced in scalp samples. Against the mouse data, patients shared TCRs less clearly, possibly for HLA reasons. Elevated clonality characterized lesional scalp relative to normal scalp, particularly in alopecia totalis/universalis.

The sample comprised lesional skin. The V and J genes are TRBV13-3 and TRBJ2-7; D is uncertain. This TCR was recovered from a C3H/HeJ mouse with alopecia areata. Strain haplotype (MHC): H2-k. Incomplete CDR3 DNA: TGTGCCAGCAGTGATCTGGTTGAT. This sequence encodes CASSDLVD. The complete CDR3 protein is CASSDLVDEQYF.